The sequence of this TCR beta chain was determined in a study of blood T cell repertoires in COVID-19 (TCRdb year 2020). Turning to the overall study: Samples covering the acute and convalescent phases of COVID-19 were provided by collaborators in the United States, Italy and Spain. The prospective study material was composed of cDNA or gDNA derived from T cells, B-cell-depleted T cells, or PBMCs. Deeply sampled blood TCRbeta repertoires from subjects exposed to, actively infected with, or recovered from COVID-19 were included in the dataset. The repertoires were released in a freely available public database meant as a resource for research on the immune response to SARS-CoV-2. Samples were obtained from the ongoing ImmuneRACE study (first 160 participants) and from 1,200 or so subjects provided by 6 global collaborators. Sample metadata almost always included a de-identified subject ID, COVID-19 status, age in years and sex. Where available, HLA class I and class II types were taken from metadata supplied by the sample provider and were not determined by assay-based typing.

Relative to germline, V is missing 0 bases and J is missing 4 bases, with 6 bases of the junction outside any gene match. Reading the germline V gene gives CDR1 SGHDT and CDR2 YYEEEE. Taken from cysteine to phenylalanine, the CDR3 has 15 residues. Only CDR3 DNA remains: 45 bases, in frame from the first base. TCRbeta CDR3 regions were amplified from genomic DNA using the immunoSEQ Assay, a bias-controlled multiplex PCR. Under the source paper's analysis protocol: The number of nucleated cells in each sample was estimated from the amplification of reference gene primers within the assay. To quantify the absolute abundance of each unique TCRbeta CDR3 rearrangement, sequence reads were collapsed and filtered. For each sample, productive Simpson clonality was calculated by taking the square root of Simpson's diversity index across productive rearrangements. This is the immuneACCESS table as TCRdb keeps it, with only in-frame sequences that have V and J called. A part of the clones is gone; compared with another copy, unresolved V genes explain less than half, and the rest is unexplained. D and trimming were read from the DNA, whereas the V and J calls and clone size are those reported in that table. A total of approximately 23,000 clones appear in this sample, over 85% of them only once. Jointly, the top ten make up over 6% of the sample.

This clone was observed a single time. The antigen it recognizes is unknown. No much larger clone exists at a distance of one base, and base qualities are not known. Whole blood was collected in K2EDTA tubes by collaborating institutions according to the institutions' own protocols. For TCRbeta analysis, collaborators shipped samples as frozen whole blood, isolated PBMCs, or DNA extracted from either of those sample types. Points the paper makes about the study in general: How much clinical and demographic metadata was included differed by source and by participant, and the metadata was provided uncurated.

The sequenced sample was peripheral blood. The receptor comes from a woman of 80 years or more with active COVID-19. The chain is assembled from TRBV5-6 and TRBJ2-7; TRBD1 aligns with 8 central bases. The DNA sequence is given as TGTGCCAGCAGCTTGGGACAGGGGATAAGGTACGAGCAGTACTTC. The translation is CASSLGQGIRYEQYF.